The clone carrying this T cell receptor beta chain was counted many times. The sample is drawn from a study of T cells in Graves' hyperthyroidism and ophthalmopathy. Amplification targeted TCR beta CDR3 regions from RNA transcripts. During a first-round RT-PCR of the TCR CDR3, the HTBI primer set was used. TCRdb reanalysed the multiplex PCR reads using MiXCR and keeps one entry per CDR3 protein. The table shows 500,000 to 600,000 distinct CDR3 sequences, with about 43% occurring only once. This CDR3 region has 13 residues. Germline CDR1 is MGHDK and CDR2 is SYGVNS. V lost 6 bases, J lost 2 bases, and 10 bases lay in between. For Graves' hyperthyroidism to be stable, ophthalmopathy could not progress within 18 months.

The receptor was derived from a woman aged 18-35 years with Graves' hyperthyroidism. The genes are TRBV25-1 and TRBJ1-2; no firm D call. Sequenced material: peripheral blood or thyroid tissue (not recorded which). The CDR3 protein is CASSYGGNYGYTF. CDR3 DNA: TGTGCCAGCAGCTATGGAGGGAACTATGGCTACACCTTC.